These T cell receptor beta chains were read from a single sample in a study of spatial heterogeneity in lung cancer. TCRdb itself ran the 5' RACE reads through MiXCR, one entry per CDR3 protein. Altogether around 24,000 distinct CDR3 sequences are present, about 7.6% being singletons, with the ten largest covering approximately 14%. Sample: PBMCs, taken at surgery. These receptors were taken from a male donor with early-stage non-small cell lung cancer. Each CDR3 is given with its conserved first and last residue. The D gene is left open where the match is weak. Rows give clone size only sometimes, using once, few, many, or a class for an expanded clone.

>TRBV19|many|TRBJ2-6|.
CASRVEAGANVLTF
TGTGCCAGTAGAGTCGAGGCTGGGGCCAACGTCCTGACTTTC
>TRBV6-6|many|TRBJ2-6|TRBD1
CASRSTGGGSGANVLTF
TGTGCCAGCAGATCGACAGGGGGTGGCTCTGGGGCCAACGTCCTGACTTTC
>TRBV27|many|TRBJ1-5|.
CASSSGRGFQPQHF
TGTGCCAGCAGTTCAGGCAGGGGCTTTCAGCCCCAGCATTTT
>TRBV7-9|many|TRBJ2-3|TRBD2
CASSLSGRVGTQYF
TGTGCCAGCAGCCTTAGCGGGAGGGTTGGTACGCAGTATTTT
>TRBV20-1|many|TRBJ2-1|.
CSARDIRLHNEQFF
TGCAGTGCTAGAGATATTAGGCTACACAATGAGCAGTTCTTC
>TRBV20-1|large|TRBJ1-1|.
CSARDGPVNTEAFF
TGCAGTGCTAGAGATGGGCCAGTGAACACTGAAGCTTTCTTT
>TRBV2|few|TRBJ2-1|.
CASSDVDYNEQFF
TGTGCCAGCAGTGATGTAGACTACAATGAGCAGTTCTTC
>TRBV20-1|many|TRBJ1-1|TRBD1
CSARPLDRGRVLGTEAFF
TGCAGTGCTCGACCCCTAGACAGGGGGCGTGTTTTGGGCACTGAAGCTTTCTTT
>TRBV5-1|many|TRBJ2-2|.
CASSLPGAANTGELFF
TGCGCCAGCAGCTTGCCCGGAGCCGCGAACACCGGGGAGCTGTTTTTT
>TRBV5-4|few|TRBJ1-1|TRBD1
CASSRGQGRTEAFF
TGTGCCAGCAGTCGTGGACAGGGGAGGACTGAAGCTTTCTTT
>TRBV7-2|few|TRBJ2-3|.
CASSPPRGDTQYF
TGTGCCAGCAGCCCTCCTAGAGGAGATACGCAGTATTTT
>TRBV20-1|many|TRBJ2-3|.
CSAPPGGGASDTQYF
TGCAGTGCTCCTCCCGGAGGGGGGGCGTCAGATACGCAGTATTTT
>TRBV15|.|TRBJ1-4|.
CATSATLREKLFF
TGTGCCACCAGCGCTACATTAAGGGAAAAACTGTTTTTT
>TRBV7-2|many|TRBJ1-1|.
CASSYGRTNTEAFF
TGTGCCAGCAGCTACGGACGGACGAACACTGAAGCTTTCTTT
>TRBV20-1|.|TRBJ2-4|.
CSARASQNIQYF
TGCAGTGCTAGAGCTTCCCAAAACATTCAGTACTTC
>TRBV20-1|many|TRBJ1-1|.
CSAVGNTEAFF
TGCAGTGCCGTGGGTAACACTGAAGCTTTCTTT
>TRBV30|.|TRBJ1-1|TRBD1
CAWGDRAAFF
TGTGCCTGGGGGGACAGGGCGGCTTTCTTT
>TRBV12-3/TRBV12-4|many|TRBJ1-5|TRBD1
CASTKADRVGSQPQHF
TGTGCCAGCACAAAGGCGGACAGGGTGGGGAGTCAGCCCCAGCATTTT
>TRBV6-1|.|TRBJ2-1|TRBD1
CASSDDPGQRNEQFF
TGTGCCAGCAGTGATGACCCGGGACAGAGGAATGAGCAGTTCTTC
>TRBV3-1|many|TRBJ2-5|.
CASSQDRQTQYF
TGTGCCAGCAGCCAAGATCGGCAGACCCAGTACTTC
>TRBV20-1|.|TRBJ2-3|.
CSAGGGGTSTDTQYF
TGCAGTGCTGGCGGCGGAGGGACCAGCACAGATACGCAGTATTTT
>TRBV10-3|many|TRBJ2-2|TRBD2
CAIRTNTGGRNTGELFF
TGTGCCATCAGGACTAATACGGGCGGGAGGAACACCGGGGAGCTGTTTTTT
>TRBV9|many|TRBJ1-1|.
CASSVGVQGEAFF
TGTGCCAGCAGCGTAGGGGTTCAGGGTGAAGCTTTCTTT
>TRBV11-3|many|TRBJ2-1|.
CASSSDAGEDNEQFF
TGTGCCAGCAGCTCGGACGCTGGGGAGGACAATGAGCAGTTCTTC
>TRBV20-1|medium-sized|TRBJ2-5|.
CSASSGAQYF
TGCAGTGCTAGTTCGGGGGCCCAGTACTTC
>TRBV28|many|TRBJ2-5|TRBD2
CASCRGPGGTQYF
TGTGCCAGCTGCCGAGGGCCGGGGGGGACCCAGTACTTC
>TRBV24-1|many|TRBJ1-5|.
CATSPGALVQPQHF
TGTGCCACCAGTCCCGGAGCTCTCGTCCAGCCCCAGCATTTT
>TRBV5-1|many|TRBJ1-1|TRBD1
CASSLGDREVTEAFF
TGCGCCAGCAGCTTGGGAGACAGGGAGGTGACTGAAGCTTTCTTT
>TRBV9|many|TRBJ2-2|.
CASSVVTDTGELFF
TGTGCCAGCAGCGTAGTCACAGACACCGGGGAGCTGTTTTTT